A selection of T cell receptor beta chains follows, all from one sample in a study of shared clonotypes between healthy human individuals. Profiled with immunoSEQ multiplex PCR; TCRdb holds only in-frame clones, not every one. This table has about 1.5 million clones, 95% to 99% appearing once. The sequencing sample was made of naive CD4+ T cells sorted from blood. All receptors come from a man under 40 in good health. Each CDR3 is given with its conserved first and last residue. Fields, in order: D gene, clone size, J gene, V gene, CDR3 protein, CDR3 DNA. The D gene is left open where the match is weak. A row's size may be missing; if present it is once, few, many or a size class.

D: -
size: -
J: TRBJ2-3
V: TRBV9
CDR3: CASSARGEWADTQYF
DNA: TGTGCCAGCAGCGCAAGGGGGGAATGGGCAGATACGCAGTATTTT

D: TRBD1
size: -
J: TRBJ2-5
V: TRBV10-3
CDR3: CAISESSRGRGETQYF
DNA: TGTGCCATCAGTGAGTCGAGCAGGGGGCGAGGGGAGACCCAGTACTTC

D: -
size: once
J: TRBJ2-2
V: TRBV5-5
CDR3: CASSLYPGLNTGELFF
DNA: TGTGCCAGCAGCTTGTATCCGGGACTCAACACCGGGGAGCTGTTTTTT

D: -
size: once
J: TRBJ2-7
V: TRBV4-1
CDR3: CASSQGVGRGYEQYF
DNA: TGCGCCAGCAGCCAAGGGGTGGGAAGGGGCTACGAGCAGTACTTC

D: -
size: -
J: TRBJ2-7
V: TRBV7-9
CDR3: CASSDSYEQYF
DNA: TGTGCCAGCAGCGACTCCTACGAGCAGTACTTC

D: -
size: -
J: TRBJ2-5
V: TRBV28
CDR3: CASTSQRSRGETQYF
DNA: TGTGCCAGCACCTCCCAGCGGAGCCGTGGGGAGACCCAGTACTTC

D: -
size: -
J: TRBJ2-7
V: TRBV29-1
CDR3: CSVGLGPAIPYEQYF
DNA: TGCAGCGTTGGGCTCGGGCCTGCGATTCCCTACGAGCAGTACTTC

D: -
size: -
J: TRBJ2-2
V: TRBV7-9
CDR3: CASSPLTRNTGELFF
DNA: TGTGCCAGCAGCCCCCTTACTCGGAACACCGGGGAGCTGTTTTTT

D: -
size: once
J: TRBJ2-1
V: TRBV5-4
CDR3: CASSLVRRDKGEQFF
DNA: TGTGCCAGCAGCTTGGTACGGCGGGATAAGGGTGAGCAGTTCTTC

D: TRBD2
size: -
J: TRBJ2-1
V: TRBV2
CDR3: CASSGGGRSSYNEQFF
DNA: TGTGCCAGCAGTGGGGGAGGGAGAAGTTCCTACAATGAGCAGTTCTTC

D: TRBD1
size: once
J: TRBJ2-1
V: TRBV5-1
CDR3: CASSRNGQGSSYNEQFF
DNA: TGCGCCAGCAGCAGGAATGGACAGGGGAGCTCCTACAATGAGCAGTTCTTC

D: -
size: -
J: TRBJ2-2
V: TRBV5-8
CDR3: CASGYTGELFF
DNA: TGTGCCAGCGGATACACCGGGGAGCTGTTTTTT

D: -
size: -
J: TRBJ2-2
V: TRBV7-6
CDR3: CASSLVAGRSANTGELFF
DNA: TGTGCCAGCAGCTTAGTCGCAGGGAGATCCGCGAACACCGGGGAGCTGTTTTTT

D: -
size: -
J: TRBJ1-2
V: TRBV19
CDR3: CASSILIYQGYTF
DNA: TGTGCCAGTAGTATCCTCATATATCAAGGCTACACCTTC

D: TRBD2
size: -
J: TRBJ2-7
V: TRBV18
CDR3: CASSPIPPSGSPSYYEQYF
DNA: TGTGCCAGCTCCCCCATCCCCCCTAGCGGGAGCCCAAGTTACTACGAGCAGTACTTC

D: TRBD1
size: -
J: TRBJ2-5
V: TRBV7-9
CDR3: CASSLRGPQETQYF
DNA: TGTGCCAGCAGCTTAAGGGGGCCTCAAGAGACCCAGTACTTC

D: -
size: -
J: TRBJ2-1
V: TRBV28
CDR3: CASRPGNQWFNEQFF
DNA: TGTGCCAGCAGACCAGGGAACCAGTGGTTCAATGAGCAGTTCTTC

D: TRBD2
size: -
J: TRBJ2-7
V: TRBV28
CDR3: CASSSASGFYEQYF
DNA: TGTGCCAGCAGTTCGGCTAGCGGGTTCTACGAGCAGTACTTC

D: -
size: -
J: TRBJ2-7
V: TRBV29-1
CDR3: CSAGLLRDNYEQYF
DNA: TGCAGCGCGGGACTTCTCCGGGACAACTACGAGCAGTACTTC

D: TRBD1
size: -
J: TRBJ2-7
V: TRBV7-9
CDR3: CASSLASGTGGHEQYF
DNA: TGTGCCAGCAGCTTAGCGTCCGGGACAGGGGGACACGAGCAGTACTTC

D: TRBD2
size: -
J: TRBJ2-3
V: TRBV18
CDR3: CASSSIRAGELADTQYF
DNA: TGTGCCAGCTCTTCCATCAGAGCGGGAGAGCTGGCAGATACGCAGTATTTT

D: TRBD1
size: -
J: TRBJ2-1
V: TRBV5-1
CDR3: CASSLGDRANEQFF
DNA: TGCGCCAGCAGCTTGGGGGACAGGGCCAATGAGCAGTTCTTC

D: -
size: -
J: TRBJ1-2
V: TRBV5-1
CDR3: CASSLAGGAGYTF
DNA: TGCGCCAGCAGCTTGGCCGGGGGCGCTGGCTACACCTTC

D: -
size: once
J: TRBJ1-1
V: TRBV9
CDR3: CASSVSAGLNTEAFF
DNA: TGTGCCAGCAGCGTATCGGCAGGACTTAACACTGAAGCTTTCTTT

D: -
size: -
J: TRBJ1-4
V: TRBV18
CDR3: CASSPKPGGGPATNEKLFF
DNA: TGTGCCAGCTCACCTAAACCTGGTGGGGGACCCGCAACTAATGAAAAACTGTTTTTT

D: TRBD2
size: -
J: TRBJ2-1
V: TRBV7-7
CDR3: CASSPGGSGSYNEQFF
DNA: TGTGCTAGCAGCCCGGGGGGTAGCGGGAGCTACAATGAGCAGTTCTTC

D: -
size: -
J: TRBJ2-5
V: TRBV20-1
CDR3: CSASPETQYF
DNA: TGCAGTGCTAGTCCCGAGACCCAGTACTTC

D: -
size: once
J: TRBJ2-4
V: TRBV5-6
CDR3: CASSTGQGLAKNIQYF
DNA: TGTGCCAGCAGCACCGGTCAGGGATTAGCCAAAAACATTCAGTACTTC

D: -
size: once
J: TRBJ2-1
V: TRBV10-3
CDR3: CAISRPGGNEQFF
DNA: TGTGCCATCAGCCGGCCGGGTGGGAATGAGCAGTTCTTC

D: -
size: -
J: TRBJ1-1
V: TRBV5-6
CDR3: CASSLWSPTEAFF
DNA: TGTGCCAGCAGCTTGTGGTCACCGACTGAAGCTTTCTTT

D: -
size: -
J: TRBJ2-5
V: TRBV5-1
CDR3: CAPTVRETKETQYF
DNA: TGCGCCCCCACCGTAAGGGAAACTAAAGAGACCCAGTACTTC

D: -
size: -
J: TRBJ2-2
V: TRBV9
CDR3: CASSVAPLAGNTGELFF
DNA: TGTGCCAGCAGCGTAGCCCCCCTGGCGGGAAACACCGGGGAGCTGTTTTTT

D: -
size: -
J: TRBJ1-2
V: TRBV5-4
CDR3: CASSQRATPTGSYGYTF
DNA: TGTGCCAGCAGCCAGCGCGCTACCCCCACAGGGAGCTATGGCTACACCTTC

D: -
size: once
J: TRBJ1-2
V: TRBV7-2
CDR3: CASSFNRAGRNYGYTF
DNA: TGTGCCAGCAGCTTCAATAGGGCCGGCCGGAACTATGGCTACACCTTC

D: -
size: once
J: TRBJ2-3
V: TRBV5-1
CDR3: CASSLPTDTQYF
DNA: TGCGCCAGCAGCTTGCCCACAGATACGCAGTATTTT

D: -
size: -
J: TRBJ2-4
V: TRBV19
CDR3: CASSIGAKNIQYF
DNA: TGTGCCAGTAGTATAGGGGCCAAAAACATTCAGTACTTC

D: -
size: -
J: TRBJ2-7
V: TRBV7-2
CDR3: CASSFYSGDYEQYF
DNA: TGTGCCAGCAGCTTTTATTCCGGGGACTACGAGCAGTACTTC

D: TRBD2
size: -
J: TRBJ2-1
V: TRBV29-1
CDR3: CSVEEILAGGEQFF
DNA: TGCAGCGTTGAAGAAATACTAGCGGGAGGTGAGCAGTTCTTC

D: TRBD1
size: -
J: TRBJ2-7
V: TRBV2
CDR3: CASGAGTGGEQYF
DNA: TGTGCCAGCGGGGCAGGGACAGGGGGCGAGCAGTACTTC

D: TRBD2
size: -
J: TRBJ2-1
V: TRBV19
CDR3: CASRGLAGGPHNEQFF
DNA: TGTGCCAGTAGAGGACTAGCGGGAGGGCCGCACAATGAGCAGTTCTTC

D: -
size: -
J: TRBJ2-1
V: TRBV28
CDR3: CASSVGTLDGEQFF
DNA: TGTGCCAGCAGCGTCGGGACTCTCGACGGTGAGCAGTTCTTC

D: -
size: -
J: TRBJ2-4
V: TRBV6-5
CDR3: CASSGVGAAKNIQYF
DNA: TGTGCCAGCAGTGGGGTGGGGGCGGCCAAAAACATTCAGTACTTC

D: TRBD1
size: -
J: TRBJ2-3
V: TRBV19
CDR3: CASNQLDRATDTQYF
DNA: TGTGCCAGCAATCAACTGGACAGGGCCACAGATACGCAGTATTTT

D: -
size: once
J: TRBJ2-4
V: TRBV4-1
CDR3: CASSQDPSPNVNIQYF
DNA: TGCGCCAGCAGCCAAGATCCTAGTCCGAACGTAAACATTCAGTACTTC

D: TRBD1
size: -
J: TRBJ2-7
V: TRBV20-1
CDR3: CSAGTGYEQYF
DNA: TGCAGTGCAGGGACAGGGTACGAGCAGTACTTC

D: -
size: -
J: TRBJ2-3
V: TRBV4-2
CDR3: CASSQEFDGFLTDTQYF
DNA: TGTGCCAGCAGCCAAGAGTTCGATGGATTTCTCACAGATACGCAGTATTTT

D: -
size: -
J: TRBJ2-7
V: TRBV28
CDR3: CATLAGLDYEQYF
DNA: TGTGCCACCCTTGCAGGATTGGATTACGAGCAGTACTTC

D: -
size: -
J: TRBJ1-1
V: TRBV19
CDR3: CASSIFRSILNTEAFF
DNA: TGTGCCAGTAGTATTTTCCGGTCGATCCTGAACACTGAAGCTTTCTTT

D: TRBD2
size: -
J: TRBJ2-3
V: TRBV5-1
CDR3: CASSVLSTSGTDTQYF
DNA: TGCGCCAGCAGCGTCCTATCGACTAGCGGCACAGATACGCAGTATTTT

D: TRBD2
size: -
J: TRBJ2-3
V: TRBV28
CDR3: CASSLLLAGATDTQYF
DNA: TGTGCCAGCAGTTTATTGCTAGCGGGAGCGACAGATACGCAGTATTTT

D: -
size: -
J: TRBJ2-1
V: TRBV4-1
CDR3: CASSQDTLIADSYNEQFF
DNA: TGCGCCAGCAGCCAAGATACGTTGATAGCGGACTCCTACAATGAGCAGTTCTTC

D: -
size: -
J: TRBJ1-4
V: TRBV5-6
CDR3: CASSLDTTNEKLFF
DNA: TGTGCCAGCAGCTTGGACACAACTAATGAAAAACTGTTTTTT